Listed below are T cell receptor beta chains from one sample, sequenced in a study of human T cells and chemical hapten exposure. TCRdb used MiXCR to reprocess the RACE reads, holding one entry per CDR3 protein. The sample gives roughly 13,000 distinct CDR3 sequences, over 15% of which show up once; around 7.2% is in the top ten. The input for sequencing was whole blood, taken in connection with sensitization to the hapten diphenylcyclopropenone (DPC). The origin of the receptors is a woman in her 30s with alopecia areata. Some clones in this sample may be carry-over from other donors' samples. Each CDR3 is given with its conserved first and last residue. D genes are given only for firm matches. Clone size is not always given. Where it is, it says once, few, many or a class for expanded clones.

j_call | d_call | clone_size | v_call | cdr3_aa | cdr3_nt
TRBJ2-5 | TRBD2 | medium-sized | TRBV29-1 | CSVLGETSGTETQYF | TGCAGCGTCTTAGGGGAAACTAGCGGAACGGAGACCCAGTACTTC
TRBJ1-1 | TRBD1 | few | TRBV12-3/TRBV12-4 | CASSQGQGQAFF | TGTGCCAGCAGTCAAGGACAGGGTCAAGCTTTCTTT
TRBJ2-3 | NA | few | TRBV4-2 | CASSQGWVPEGYF | TGTGCCAGCAGCCAAGGATGGGTCCCAGAGGGGTATTTT
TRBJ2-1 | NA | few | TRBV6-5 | CASTSSYNEQFF | TGTGCCAGCACCAGCAGCTACAATGAGCAGTTCTTC
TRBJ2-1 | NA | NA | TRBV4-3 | CASSQAGTVGEQFF | TGCGCCAGCAGCCAGGCCGGGACGGTGGGTGAGCAGTTCTTC
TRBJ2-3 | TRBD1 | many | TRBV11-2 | CASSLGDRVGDTQYF | TGTGCCAGCAGCTTAGGGGACAGGGTTGGGGATACGCAGTATTTT
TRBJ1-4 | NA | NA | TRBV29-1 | CGHRLNEKLFF | TGCGGACACAGGCTTAATGAAAAACTGTTTTTT
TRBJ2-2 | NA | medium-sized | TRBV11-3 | CASSLGLTANTGELFF | TGTGCCAGCAGCTTAGGTCTGACGGCGAACACCGGGGAGCTGTTTTTT
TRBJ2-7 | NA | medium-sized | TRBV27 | CASSLRDQLYEQYF | TGTGCCAGCAGTTTACGTGACCAATTATACGAGCAGTACTTC
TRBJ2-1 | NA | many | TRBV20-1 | CSASAVRGSYNEQFF | TGCAGTGCTAGTGCCGTGCGGGGCTCCTACAATGAGCAGTTCTTC
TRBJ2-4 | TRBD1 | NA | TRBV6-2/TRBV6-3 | CASSYRGQGKRGVAKNIQYF | TGTGCCAGCAGTTACCGGGGACAGGGGAAGAGAGGCGTAGCCAAAAACATTCAGTACTTC
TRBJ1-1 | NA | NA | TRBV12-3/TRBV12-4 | CASRRDAEAFF | TGTGCCAGCAGAAGGGACGCTGAAGCTTTCTTT
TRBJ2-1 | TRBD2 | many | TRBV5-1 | CASSLRGTSGDLGIF | TGCGCCAGCAGCTTGCGGGGGACTAGCGGGGATCTCGGAATCTTC
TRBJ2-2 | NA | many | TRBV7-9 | CASSLVLTGELFF | TGTGCCAGCAGCTTAGTTCTAACCGGGGAGCTGTTTTTT
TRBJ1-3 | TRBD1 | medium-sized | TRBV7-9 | CASSSTPTGAPRNTIYF | TGTGCCAGCAGCTCGACACCAACAGGGGCCCCTCGAAACACCATATATTTT
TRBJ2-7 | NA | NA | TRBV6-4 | CATAGPFYEQYF | TGTGCCACGGCCGGGCCCTTCTACGAGCAGTACTTC
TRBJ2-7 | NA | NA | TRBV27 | CASSAGSSYEQYF | TGTGCCAGCAGTGCCGGGAGCTCCTACGAGCAGTACTTC